This T cell receptor beta chain was documented in a study of T cell responses to AZD1222 COVID-19 vaccine. Using immunoSEQ multiplex PCR, the repertoire was profiled, and TCRdb retains in-frame clones only, with some absent. The table lists about 97,000 clones, 80% to 90% of them singletons. Sequencing was performed on peripheral blood, taken on day 0 of AZD1222 vaccination. The receptor was isolated from an adult in good health.

The CDR3 DNA is TGTGCCAGCACACGGACTAGCGGGAGCTACAATGAGCAGTTCTTC. Its protein is CASTRTSGSYNEQFF. The genes are TRBV5-6 and TRBJ2-1, with 13 bases matching TRBD2. The ends lost 6 bases at V and 3 bases at J; junction bases unmatched: 3. CDR1 and CDR2 from the germline V gene are SGHDT and YYEEEE. The CDR3 covers 15 residues.